This T cell receptor (beta chain) was recovered during a study of identifying expanded T cells in peripheral blood. Findings of the study overall: Clone count variance between roughly 2-week samples rose with total template count. Over around two and four weeks, about 17 and 20 clones changed, versus approximately 1.2 between replicates.

V lost 4 bases and J lost 5; bases outside the gene matches: 13. This CDR3 comprises 17 residues. Germline V lookup: CDR1 SEHNR, CDR2 FQNEAQ (reference sequence). Sequencing was performed with immunoSEQ multiplex PCR; in TCRdb, only in-frame clones are kept and a portion is missing. The sample contains about 100,000 clones, 88% of which appear only once. In the case of this clone: As yet, its antigen is unknown.

No infections or other immune events were documented during collection. Specimen: blood. The clonotype was recovered from a person aged 18-70 years in good health. The genes are TRBV7-9 and TRBJ1-5, with 8 bases identical to TRBD1. CDR3 sequence (DNA): TGTGCCAGCAGCTACTGGACAGGGCGTATTTGGGATCAGCCCCAGCATTTT. This translates into CASSYWTGRIWDQPQHF.